This T cell receptor (beta chain) was identified during a study of blood T cell repertoires in COVID-19. Study-wide context: T cells, B-cell-depleted T cells, or PBMCs supplied cDNA or gDNA.

Recovered participants had two consecutive negative NP/OP PCR tests, healthcare professional clearance, or symptom resolution. This CDR3 has 16 amino acids. V was clipped by 2 bases and J by 4 bases; unmatched bases: 10. Germline V gene sequence: CDR1 MNHEY, CDR2 SVGAGI. The assay was immunoSEQ multiplex PCR, and TCRdb's table has in-frame clones only and misses some. The sample has roughly 300,000 clones, 70% to 90% seen once. Sequencing input: PBMCs or T cells enriched from blood (not recorded which). This clonotype was obtained from a man in his thirties or forties who had recovered from COVID-19. The V call is TRBV6-5, the J call TRBJ1-1; TRBD1 agrees at 7 bases. CDR3 nucleotides: TGTGCCAGCAGTTACGTCCCCGACAGGGCTGGCACTGAAGCTTTCTTT. Translating gives CASSYVPDRAGTEAFF.